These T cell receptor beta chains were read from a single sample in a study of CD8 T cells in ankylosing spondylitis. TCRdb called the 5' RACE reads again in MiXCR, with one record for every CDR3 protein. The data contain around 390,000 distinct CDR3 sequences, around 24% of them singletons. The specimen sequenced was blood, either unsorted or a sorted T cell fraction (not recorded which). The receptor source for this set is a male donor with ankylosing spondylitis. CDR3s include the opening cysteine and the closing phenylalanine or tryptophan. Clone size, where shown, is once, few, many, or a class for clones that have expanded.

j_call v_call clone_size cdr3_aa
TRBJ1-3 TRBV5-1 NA CASSLVWDSRPPGNTIYF
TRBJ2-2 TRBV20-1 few CSARVAPRGTGELFF
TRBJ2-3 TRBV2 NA CASRRLAGPGTQYF
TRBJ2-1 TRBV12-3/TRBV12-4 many CASSSGRVYNEQFF
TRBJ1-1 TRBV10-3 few CAISVETGRNTEAFF
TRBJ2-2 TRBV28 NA CASNPTGGASTGELFF
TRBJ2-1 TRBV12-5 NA CASGPPGTTYNEQFF
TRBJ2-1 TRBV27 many CASSSSGWAYNEQFF
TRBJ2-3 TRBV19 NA CASSTSGIDTDTQYF
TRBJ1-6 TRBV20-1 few CSAKGGSSSPLHF
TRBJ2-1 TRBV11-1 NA CASSFSSSLEGEQFF
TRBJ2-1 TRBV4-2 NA CASSRDRAAEQFF
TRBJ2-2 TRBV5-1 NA CASISNTNTGELFF
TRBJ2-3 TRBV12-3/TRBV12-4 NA CASSSSSGRVADTQYF
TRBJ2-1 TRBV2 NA CASKRTGSPVEQFF
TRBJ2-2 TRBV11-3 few CASSSFLGGRGGELFF
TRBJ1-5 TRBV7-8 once CASSLTTGSQPQHF
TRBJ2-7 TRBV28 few CASSLRRDSYEQYF
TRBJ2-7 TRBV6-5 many CASSYQGASYEQYF
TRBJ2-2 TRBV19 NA CASSSHMGQTIGGELFF
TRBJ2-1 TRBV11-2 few CASSLRSEQFF
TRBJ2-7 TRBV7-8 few CASSLGVGVYEQYF
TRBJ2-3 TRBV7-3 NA CASSSPGADTQYF
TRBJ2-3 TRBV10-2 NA CASSRYPGTSGRPDTQYF
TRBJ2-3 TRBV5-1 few CASSFQGRGDTQYF
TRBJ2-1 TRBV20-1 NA CSAHGGSSYNEQFF
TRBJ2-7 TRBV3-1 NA CASSQDPSAVQYF